A selection of T cell receptor beta chains follows, all from one sample in a study of human versus mouse CDR3 diversity and MHC coevolution. Assay used: immunoSEQ multiplex PCR; TCRdb lists only in-frame clones, some missing. The sample records roughly 80,000 clones, roughly 93% being singletons. Sequences were obtained from naive CD4+ T cells from blood. Receptors originate from a person aged 25 to 69 in good health. Each CDR3 is given with its conserved first and last residue. The D gene is left open where the match is weak. The size of a clone is reported for some rows only, either as once, few or many, or as a class for expanded clones.

v_gene	d_gene	abundance	j_gene	CDR3nt	CDR3aa
TRBV5-1	TRBD1	.	TRBJ2-7	TGCGCCAGCAGCTTGACAGGGGGCAACGAGCAGTACTTC	CASSLTGGNEQYF
TRBV28	.	few	TRBJ1-2	TGTGCCAGCAGCCCCGAATGGGTGGTGCAGGGGCCGGGCTACACCTTC	CASSPEWVVQGPGYTF
TRBV5-1	TRBD1	.	TRBJ1-6	TGCGCCAGCAGCTTAGCCGGGACAGATAATTCACCCCTCCACTTT	CASSLAGTDNSPLHF
TRBV7-8	.	.	TRBJ1-1	TGTGCCAGCAGGACGAACACGGCGGCTGAAGCTTTCTTT	CASRTNTAAEAFF
TRBV19	.	few	TRBJ2-2	TGTGCCAGTAGTCCCCGCGGAGGGACGAACACCGGGGAGCTGTTTTTT	CASSPRGGTNTGELFF
TRBV28	.	.	TRBJ2-1	TGTGCCAGCACCCCACCGACCGGGTCCCCGGAGGACAATGAGCAGTTCTTC	CASTPPTGSPEDNEQFF
TRBV19	TRBD2	.	TRBJ2-7	TGTGCCAGTAGCACTAGCGCGTCCTACGAGCAGTACTTC	CASSTSASYEQYF
TRBV25-1	.	.	TRBJ1-1	TGTGCCAGCAGTGAAACATTCGAAGCTTTCTTT	CASSETFEAFF
TRBV4-3	.	.	TRBJ1-2	TGCGCCAGCAGCCAAGATCGGGCAGGAGGCCCCCTCTATGGCTACACCTTC	CASSQDRAGGPLYGYTF
TRBV4-3	.	once	TRBJ1-4	TGCGCCAGCAGCCAAAGGGGCCTAAATGAAAAACTGTTTTTT	CASSQRGLNEKLFF
TRBV5-6	.	.	TRBJ2-7	TGTGCCAGCAGCTTGCTGGGAGTAAGCTCATACGAGCAGTACTTC	CASSLLGVSSYEQYF
TRBV18	TRBD1	.	TRBJ2-7	TGTGCCAGCTCACCCCCGGGACAGGGATCCAGCGAGCAGTACTTC	CASSPPGQGSSEQYF
TRBV5-4	.	.	TRBJ1-1	TGTGCCAGCAGCCCCTCAACGGGACAGAACACTGAAGCTTTCTTT	CASSPSTGQNTEAFF
TRBV6-5	TRBD2	.	TRBJ2-3	TGTGCCAGCTCCCTAGCGGGGGAAGATACGCAGTATTTT	CASSLAGEDTQYF
TRBV10-2	TRBD2	.	TRBJ2-7	TGCGCCAGCAACACGCCGGGACTATCTTACGAGCAGTACTTC	CASNTPGLSYEQYF
TRBV18	.	.	TRBJ2-3	TGTGCCAGCTCACCGAGGCTAGCGTCCGCTAGCACAGATACGCAGTATTTT	CASSPRLASASTDTQYF
TRBV5-5	.	.	TRBJ2-7	TGTGCCAGCAGCCTGACAGACCAAGTTTCCTACGAGCAGTACTTC	CASSLTDQVSYEQYF
TRBV19	.	.	TRBJ2-4	TGTGCCAGTAAGAGGCGGGACCAAAACATTCAGTACTTC	CASKRRDQNIQYF
TRBV11-1	TRBD1	.	TRBJ1-4	TGTGCCAGCAGCCATCCGGGACAGCCGGATGAAAAACTGTTTTTT	CASSHPGQPDEKLFF
TRBV27	.	.	TRBJ2-7	TGTGCCAGCAGGACCTTACAGGGCACGGGTCGCGAGCAGTACTTC	CASRTLQGTGREQYF
TRBV7-9	.	.	TRBJ1-1	TGTGCCAGCAGTTATACTCGGACAGCCAACACTGAAGCTTTCTTT	CASSYTRTANTEAFF
TRBV27	TRBD1	.	TRBJ1-2	TGTGCCAGCAGCCCGGGACAGGAACGTGGCTACACCTTC	CASSPGQERGYTF
TRBV29-1	.	.	TRBJ2-5	TGCAGCGTTGAAGATTTGGGGCTGGAGACCCAGTACTTC	CSVEDLGLETQYF
TRBV7-6	.	.	TRBJ2-2	TGTGCCAGCAGCCGCAGACTGACCACCGGGGAGCTGTTTTTT	CASSRRLTTGELFF
TRBV5-8	.	.	TRBJ1-4	TGTGCCAGCAGCTTTGGCAGGAGGCCCACTAATGAAAAACTGTTTTTT	CASSFGRRPTNEKLFF
TRBV29-1	TRBD1	.	TRBJ2-7	TGCAGCGTTCTGAGGACAGGGGGAGGCTACGAGCAGTACTTC	CSVLRTGGGYEQYF
TRBV4-3	.	.	TRBJ1-5	TGCGCCAGCAGCCAAGATGCAGGGCCGGGCAATCAGCCCCAGCATTTT	CASSQDAGPGNQPQHF
TRBV7-7	TRBD1	.	TRBJ2-2	TGTGCCAGCAGCTTCTACAGGGGGCAGGGCACCGGGGAGCTGTTTTTT	CASSFYRGQGTGELFF
TRBV5-4	.	.	TRBJ2-2	TGTGCCAGCAGCTTCCCACTAGGCGGGGTAACCGGGGAGCTGTTTTTT	CASSFPLGGVTGELFF
TRBV7-2	.	.	TRBJ2-3	TGTGCCAGCAGCCCCCCCGGCAGGGGTGGGACAGATACGCAGTATTTT	CASSPPGRGGTDTQYF
TRBV10-1	.	few	TRBJ1-5	TGCGCCAGCAGTGAGGGGAGGGGGGCGGGTGAGCCCCAGCATTTT	CASSEGRGAGEPQHF
TRBV5-1	.	.	TRBJ2-5	TGCGCCAGCAGCCCAGGAACAGGGAAAGAGACCCAGTACTTC	CASSPGTGKETQYF
TRBV28	TRBD2	.	TRBJ2-7	TGTGCCAGCAGTCCCCCCCGCGGGAGCTCCTACGAGCAGTACTTC	CASSPPRGSSYEQYF
TRBV6-1	TRBD1	.	TRBJ1-2	TGTGCCACCCAAACAGGGGAATCTAACTATGGCTACACCTTC	CATQTGESNYGYTF
TRBV7-9	.	.	TRBJ2-7	TGTGCCAGCAGCTTAGCGCGATTTTCCTACGAGCAGTACTTC	CASSLARFSYEQYF
TRBV18	.	.	TRBJ2-7	TGTGCCAGCTCACCAGGACAAGGTTGGGAGCAGTACTTC	CASSPGQGWEQYF
TRBV5-1	TRBD1	.	TRBJ2-3	TGCGCCAGCAGCTGGGACAGGGTATTAGACACAGATACGCAGTATTTT	CASSWDRVLDTDTQYF
TRBV5-1	TRBD1	.	TRBJ2-3	TGCGCCAGCAGCATCCAGGGGGTCCCAGATACGCAGTATTTT	CASSIQGVPDTQYF
TRBV5-1	TRBD2	.	TRBJ2-1	TGCGCCAGCAGGCCCCTTCGGGAGGGCTTCAATGAGCAGTTCTTC	CASRPLREGFNEQFF
TRBV11-2	.	.	TRBJ1-1	TGTGCCAGCACCCCCGAGGGCAGACCGAACACTGAAGCTTTCTTT	CASTPEGRPNTEAFF
TRBV6-5	TRBD1	.	TRBJ2-7	TGTGCCAGCAGCCGCGGACAGGGGAAAGAGCAGTACTTC	CASSRGQGKEQYF
TRBV7-3	.	.	TRBJ1-2	TGTGCCAGCAGCGCAAGTCAGGGATTGGGAGGCTACACCTTC	CASSASQGLGGYTF
TRBV7-2	TRBD2	.	TRBJ2-1	TGTGCCAGCAGCGGGGGACTAGATGCCTACAATGAGCAGTTCTTC	CASSGGLDAYNEQFF
TRBV19	.	.	TRBJ1-2	TGTGCCAGTAGTATAGGCCCAGGGCCGGCCCGCGGCTACACCTTC	CASSIGPGPARGYTF
TRBV19	TRBD2	.	TRBJ2-7	TGTGCCAGTAGTATAGTGGGAGGGCAGTCCTACGAGCAGTACTTC	CASSIVGGQSYEQYF
TRBV2	.	once	TRBJ2-5	TGTGCCAGCAGTGAGCAGATCCAGGAGACCCAGTACTTC	CASSEQIQETQYF
TRBV12-5	.	once	TRBJ2-3	TGTGCTAGTGGTCTGGGATTAACTAGCACAGATACGCAGTATTTT	CASGLGLTSTDTQYF
TRBV2	.	.	TRBJ1-6	TGTGCCAGCATACTTTCCAATTCACCCCTCCACTTT	CASILSNSPLHF
TRBV5-1	.	.	TRBJ1-4	TGCGCCAGCAGCTTTGCGGGGACTAATGAAAAACTGTTTTTT	CASSFAGTNEKLFF
TRBV7-2	.	.	TRBJ2-7	TGTGCCAGCAGCTTCAATTCCTACGAGCAGTACTTC	CASSFNSYEQYF
TRBV27	.	.	TRBJ1-4	TGTGCCAGCAGTCCCAACGGGCTCCGGGGTGAAAAACTGTTTTTT	CASSPNGLRGEKLFF
TRBV19	TRBD2	.	TRBJ2-7	TGTGCCAGTAGTTTGGGGACTAGCGCGACCTACGAGCAGTACTTC	CASSLGTSATYEQYF
TRBV28	.	.	TRBJ2-7	TGTGCCAGCAGACCGACAGAGGCCTACGAGCAGTACTTC	CASRPTEAYEQYF
TRBV11-2	TRBD2	once	TRBJ2-1	TGTGCCAGCAGCTTAGATTGGACTAGTCTTAGCGAGCAGTTCTTC	CASSLDWTSLSEQFF
TRBV7-2	TRBD2	.	TRBJ2-1	TGTGCCAGCACCCTCGGACTAGCGGGGACCGATCAGTTCTTC	CASTLGLAGTDQFF
TRBV30	.	.	TRBJ1-4	TGTGCCTGGAGTGTCGGGACTGTGAATGAAAAACTGTTTTTT	CAWSVGTVNEKLFF
TRBV19	.	.	TRBJ2-5	TGTGCCAGTAGTATCTGGGGCTTAAACCCCGGGGAGACCCAGTACTTC	CASSIWGLNPGETQYF
TRBV5-4	.	once	TRBJ2-7	TGTGCCAGCAGCCGGGAGGGGGCACGGGACTACGAGCAGTACTTC	CASSREGARDYEQYF
TRBV6-1	.	.	TRBJ2-7	TGTGCCAGCAGTGAAGCGAGCCCTTACGAGCAGTACTTC	CASSEASPYEQYF
TRBV19	.	.	TRBJ2-7	TGTGCCAGTAGTATAGGGCACAGTACCTACGAGCAGTACTTC	CASSIGHSTYEQYF